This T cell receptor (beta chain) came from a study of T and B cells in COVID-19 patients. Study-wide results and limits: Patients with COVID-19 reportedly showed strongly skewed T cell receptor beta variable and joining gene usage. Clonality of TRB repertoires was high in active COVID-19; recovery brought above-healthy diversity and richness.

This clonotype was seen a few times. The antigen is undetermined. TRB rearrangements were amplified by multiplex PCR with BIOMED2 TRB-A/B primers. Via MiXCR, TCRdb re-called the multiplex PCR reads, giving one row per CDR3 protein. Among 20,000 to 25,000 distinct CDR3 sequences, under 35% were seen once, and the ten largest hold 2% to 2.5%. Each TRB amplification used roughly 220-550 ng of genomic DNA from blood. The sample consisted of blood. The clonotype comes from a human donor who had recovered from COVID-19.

The chain's CDR3 is CASSATRVPTDTQYF. The CDR3, as DNA: TGTGCCAGCAGCGCCACTAGAGTCCCCACAGATACGCAGTATTTT. This sequence joins TRBV14 and TRBJ2-3, with D tentatively TRBD2 (5 bases). Germline CDR1 and CDR2: SGHDN and FVKESK. Trimming cost V 5 bases and J 2 bases, with 14 bases left between them. The CDR3 totals 15 residues.